This section outlines one T cell receptor (beta chain) sequence together with its context. Cohorts were based on clinical histories the participants reported. Looked up from germline, CDR1 is SGHNT and CDR2 is YYREEE (reference sequence). Trimming removed 4 bases from V and 9 bases from J; junction bases left unmatched: 27. The CDR3 is made up of 19 amino acids. Clones were sequenced by immunoSEQ multiplex PCR, and TCRdb holds only the in-frame ones, with some missing. Of over 150,000 clones listed, roughly 83% are singletons. This entry comes from a study of blood T cell repertoires in COVID-19. Study background: Sources were T cells, B-cell-depleted T cells, or PBMCs; the material itself was cDNA or gDNA.

This sequence was found in a woman aged 25 to 39 who had recovered from COVID-19. Sequenced material: PBMCs or T cells enriched from blood (not recorded which). This chain joins TRBV5-4 and TRBJ2-5; TRBD2 matches 7 bases. The CDR3 spells CASSPRGAGQRGDETPQYF. DNA for the CDR3: TGTGCCAGCAGCCCCCGGGGCGCCGGTCAGCGGGGCGACGAAACGCCCCAGTACTTC.